The clone carrying this TCR beta chain was seen a few times. As yet, its antigen is unknown. MiXCR was run by TCRdb on the reads, yielding one entry per CDR3 protein. Among about 770,000 distinct CDR3 sequences listed, under 35% were seen once. CDR3 length: 16 amino acids. V lost 6 bases and J lost 2; bases outside the gene matches: 12. The germline gives CDR1 SEHNR, CDR2 FQNEAQ (reference sequence). The data derive from a study of T cell repertoires in cytomegalovirus infection. Whole-study findings and limits: CMV-specific TCR beta clonotypes restricted by HLA-C dominated the ex vivo response. Cumulative public TCR beta family frequency identified CMV carriers with the relevant HLA.

The source was cultured CD8+ T cells from PBMCs, collected from culture after CMV antigen stimulation. This chain uses TRBV7-9 with TRBJ2-7, with 8 nucleotides matching TRBD1. The receptor was isolated from a human donor in good health (CMV status not recorded). Some clones in this sample may be carry-over from other donors' samples. CDR3 residues: CASSGGRQGSAYEQYF. In DNA form, the CDR3 reads TGTGCCAGCAGTGGGGGGCGACAGGGGAGCGCCTACGAGCAGTACTTC.